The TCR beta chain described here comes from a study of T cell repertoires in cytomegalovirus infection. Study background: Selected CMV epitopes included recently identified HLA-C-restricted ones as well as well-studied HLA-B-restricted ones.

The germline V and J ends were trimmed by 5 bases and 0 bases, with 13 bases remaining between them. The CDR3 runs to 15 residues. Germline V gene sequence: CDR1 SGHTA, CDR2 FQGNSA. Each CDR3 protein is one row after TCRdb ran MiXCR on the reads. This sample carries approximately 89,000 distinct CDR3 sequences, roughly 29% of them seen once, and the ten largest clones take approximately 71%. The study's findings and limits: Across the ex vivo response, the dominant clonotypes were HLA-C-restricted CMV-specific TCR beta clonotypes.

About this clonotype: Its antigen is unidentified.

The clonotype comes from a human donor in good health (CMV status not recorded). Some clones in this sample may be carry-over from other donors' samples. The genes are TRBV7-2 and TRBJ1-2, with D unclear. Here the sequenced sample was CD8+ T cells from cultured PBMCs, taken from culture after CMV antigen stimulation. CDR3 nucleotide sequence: TGTGCCAGCAGCCCCGGCAGGTCCCCTAACTATGGCTACACCTTC. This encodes CASSPGRSPNYGYTF.